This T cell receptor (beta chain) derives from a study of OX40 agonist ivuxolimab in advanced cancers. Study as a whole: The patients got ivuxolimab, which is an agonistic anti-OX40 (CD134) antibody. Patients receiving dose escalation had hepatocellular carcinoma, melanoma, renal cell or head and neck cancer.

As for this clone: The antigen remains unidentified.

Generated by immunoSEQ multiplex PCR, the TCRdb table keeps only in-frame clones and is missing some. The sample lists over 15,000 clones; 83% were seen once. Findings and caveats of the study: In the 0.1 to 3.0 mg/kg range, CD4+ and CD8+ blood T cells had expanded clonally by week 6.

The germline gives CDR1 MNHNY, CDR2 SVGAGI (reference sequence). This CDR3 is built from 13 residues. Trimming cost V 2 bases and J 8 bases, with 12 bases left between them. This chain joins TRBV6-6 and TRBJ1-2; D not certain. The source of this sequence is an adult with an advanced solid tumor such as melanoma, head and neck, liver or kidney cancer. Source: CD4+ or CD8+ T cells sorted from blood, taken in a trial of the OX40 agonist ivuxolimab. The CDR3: CASSYLDSGGYTF. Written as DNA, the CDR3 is TGTGCCAGCAGTTACCTAGACTCTGGAGGCTACACCTTC.